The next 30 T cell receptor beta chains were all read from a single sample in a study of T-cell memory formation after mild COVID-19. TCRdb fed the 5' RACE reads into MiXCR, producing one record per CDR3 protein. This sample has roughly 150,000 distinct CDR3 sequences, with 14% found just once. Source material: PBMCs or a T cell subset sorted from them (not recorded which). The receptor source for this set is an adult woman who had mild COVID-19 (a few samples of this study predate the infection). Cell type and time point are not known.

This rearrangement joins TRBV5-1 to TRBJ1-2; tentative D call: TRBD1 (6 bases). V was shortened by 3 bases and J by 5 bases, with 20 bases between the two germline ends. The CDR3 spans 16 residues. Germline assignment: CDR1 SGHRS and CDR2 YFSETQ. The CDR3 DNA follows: TGCGCCAGCAGCTCTCCTCATTCCGAGACAGGATATGGCTACACCTTC. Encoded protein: CASSSPHSETGYGYTF.

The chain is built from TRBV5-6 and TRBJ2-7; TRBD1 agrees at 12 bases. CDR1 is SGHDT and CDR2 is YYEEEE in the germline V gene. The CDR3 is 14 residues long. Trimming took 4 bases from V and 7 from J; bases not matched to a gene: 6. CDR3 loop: CASSLGQGAWEQYF. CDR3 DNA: TGTGCCAGCAGCCTGGGACAGGGGGCCTGGGAGCAGTACTTC.

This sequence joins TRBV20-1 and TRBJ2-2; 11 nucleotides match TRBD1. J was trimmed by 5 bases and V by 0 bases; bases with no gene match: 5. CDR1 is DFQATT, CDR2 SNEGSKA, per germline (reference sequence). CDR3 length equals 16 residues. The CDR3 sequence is CSARDLGQGETGELFF. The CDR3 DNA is TGCAGTGCTAGAGATTTGGGACAGGGGGAAACCGGGGAGCTGTTTTTT.

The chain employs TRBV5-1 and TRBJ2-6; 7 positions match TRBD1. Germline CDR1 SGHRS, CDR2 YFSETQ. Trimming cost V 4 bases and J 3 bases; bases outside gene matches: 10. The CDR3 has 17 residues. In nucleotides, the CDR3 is TGCGCCAGCAGCCGAACGAGGGGGCCGGGTGGGGCCAACGTCCTGACTTTC. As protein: CASSRTRGPGGANVLTF.

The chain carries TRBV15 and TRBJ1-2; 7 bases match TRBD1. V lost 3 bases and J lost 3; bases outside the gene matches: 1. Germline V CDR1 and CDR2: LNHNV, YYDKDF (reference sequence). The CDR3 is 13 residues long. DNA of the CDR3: TGTGCCACCAGCAGGGACAGGCACTATGGCTACACCTTC. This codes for CATSRDRHYGYTF.

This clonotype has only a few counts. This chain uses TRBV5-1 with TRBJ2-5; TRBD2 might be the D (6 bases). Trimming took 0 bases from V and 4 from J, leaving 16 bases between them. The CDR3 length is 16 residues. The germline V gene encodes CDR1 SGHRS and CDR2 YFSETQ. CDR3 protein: CASSLAPTRMGETQYF. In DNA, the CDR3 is TGCGCCAGCAGCTTGGCTCCGACTAGAATGGGAGAGACCCAGTACTTC.

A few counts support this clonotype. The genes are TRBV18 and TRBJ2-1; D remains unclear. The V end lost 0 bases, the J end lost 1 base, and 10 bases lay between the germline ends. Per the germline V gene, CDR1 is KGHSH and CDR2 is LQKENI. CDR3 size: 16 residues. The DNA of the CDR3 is TGTGCCAGCTCACCACCCCCCCCCTGGTCCTACAATGAGCAGTTCTTC. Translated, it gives CASSPPPPWSYNEQFF. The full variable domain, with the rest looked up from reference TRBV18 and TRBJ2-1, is NAGVMQNPRHLVRRRGQEARLRCSPMKGHSHVYWYRQLPEEGLKFMVYLQKENIIDESGMPKERFSAEFPKEGPSILRIQQVVRGDSAAYFCASSPPPPWSYNEQFFGPGTRLTVL.

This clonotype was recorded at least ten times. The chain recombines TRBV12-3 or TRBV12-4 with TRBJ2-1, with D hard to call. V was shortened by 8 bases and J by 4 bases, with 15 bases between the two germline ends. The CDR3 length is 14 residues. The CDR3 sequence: CASGRPGRYNEQFF. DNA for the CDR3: TGTGCCAGCGGGCGGCCGGGCCGTTACAATGAGCAGTTCTTC.

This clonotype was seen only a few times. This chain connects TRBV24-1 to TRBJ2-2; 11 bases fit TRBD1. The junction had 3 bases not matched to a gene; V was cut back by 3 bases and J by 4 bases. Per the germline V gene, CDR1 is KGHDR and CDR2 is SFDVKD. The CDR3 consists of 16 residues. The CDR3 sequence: CATSDPGTGGTGELFF. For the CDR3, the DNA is TGTGCCACCAGTGATCCGGGGACAGGGGGCACCGGGGAGCTGTTTTTT.

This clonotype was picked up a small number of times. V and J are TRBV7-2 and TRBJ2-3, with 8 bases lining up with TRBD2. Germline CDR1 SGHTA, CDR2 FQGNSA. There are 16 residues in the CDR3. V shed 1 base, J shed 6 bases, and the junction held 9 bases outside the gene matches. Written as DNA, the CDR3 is TGTGCCAGCAGCTTAGATCAGGCGGGGGGCAGGGATACGCAGTATTTT. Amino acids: CASSLDQAGGRDTQYF.

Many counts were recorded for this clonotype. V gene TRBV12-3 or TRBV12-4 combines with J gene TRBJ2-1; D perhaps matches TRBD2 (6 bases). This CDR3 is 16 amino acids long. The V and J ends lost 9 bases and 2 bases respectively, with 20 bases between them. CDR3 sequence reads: CASSVSPSAAYNEQFF. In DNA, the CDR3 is TGTGCCAGTTCAGTTTCCCCTAGCGCGGCCTACAATGAGCAGTTCTTC.

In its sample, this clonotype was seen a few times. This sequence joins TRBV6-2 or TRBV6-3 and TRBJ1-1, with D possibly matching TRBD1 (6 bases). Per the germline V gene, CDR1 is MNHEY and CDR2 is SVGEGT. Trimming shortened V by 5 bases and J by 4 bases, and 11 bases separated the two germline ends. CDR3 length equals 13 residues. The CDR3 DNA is TGTGCCAGCAGTGCCAGGGGCAGCACTGAAGCTTTCTTT. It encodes CASSARGSTEAFF.

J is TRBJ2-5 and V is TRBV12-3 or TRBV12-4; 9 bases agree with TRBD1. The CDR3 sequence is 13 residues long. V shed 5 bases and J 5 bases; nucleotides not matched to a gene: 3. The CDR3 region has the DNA TGTGCCAGCAGTAAGACAGGGGGGGAGACCCAGTACTTC. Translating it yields CASSKTGGETQYF.

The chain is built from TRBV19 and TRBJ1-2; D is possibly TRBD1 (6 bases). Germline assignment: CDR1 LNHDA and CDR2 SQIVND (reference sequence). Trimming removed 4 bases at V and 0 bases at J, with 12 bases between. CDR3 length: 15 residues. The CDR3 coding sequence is TGTGCCAGTAGTAAACAGGGAACCGCTAACTATGGCTACACCTTC. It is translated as CASSKQGTANYGYTF.

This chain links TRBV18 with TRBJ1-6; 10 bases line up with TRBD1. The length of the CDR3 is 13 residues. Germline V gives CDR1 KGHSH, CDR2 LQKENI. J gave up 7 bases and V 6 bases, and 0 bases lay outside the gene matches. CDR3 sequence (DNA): TGTGCCAGCTCGGACAGGGGGAATTCACCCCTCCACTTT. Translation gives CASSDRGNSPLHF.

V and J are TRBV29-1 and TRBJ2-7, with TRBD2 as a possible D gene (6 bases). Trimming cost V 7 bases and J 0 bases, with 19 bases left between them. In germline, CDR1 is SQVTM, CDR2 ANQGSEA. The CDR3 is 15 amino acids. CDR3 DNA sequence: TGCAGCGGGATCCGGGCGGGACTGGGCTCCTACGAGCAGTACTTC. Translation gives CSGIRAGLGSYEQYF.

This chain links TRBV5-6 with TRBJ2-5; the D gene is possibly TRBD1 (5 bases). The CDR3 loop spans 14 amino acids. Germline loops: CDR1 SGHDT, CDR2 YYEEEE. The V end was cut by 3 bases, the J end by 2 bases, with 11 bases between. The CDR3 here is CASSSTTEQETQYF. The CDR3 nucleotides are TGTGCCAGCAGCTCCACGACAGAACAAGAGACCCAGTACTTC.

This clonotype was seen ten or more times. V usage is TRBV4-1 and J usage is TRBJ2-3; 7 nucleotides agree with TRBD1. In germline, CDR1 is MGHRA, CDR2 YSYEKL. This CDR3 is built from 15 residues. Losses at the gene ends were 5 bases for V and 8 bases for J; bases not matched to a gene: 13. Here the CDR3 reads CASSSEDRVVGTQYF. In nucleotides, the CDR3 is TGCGCCAGCAGCAGCGAAGACAGGGTGGTGGGTACGCAGTATTTT.

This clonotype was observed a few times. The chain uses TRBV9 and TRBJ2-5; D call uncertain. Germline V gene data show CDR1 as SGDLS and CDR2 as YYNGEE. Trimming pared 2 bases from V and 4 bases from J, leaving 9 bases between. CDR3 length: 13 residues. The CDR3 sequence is CASSVDPGETQYF. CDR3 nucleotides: TGTGCCAGCAGCGTGGACCCCGGAGAGACCCAGTACTTC.

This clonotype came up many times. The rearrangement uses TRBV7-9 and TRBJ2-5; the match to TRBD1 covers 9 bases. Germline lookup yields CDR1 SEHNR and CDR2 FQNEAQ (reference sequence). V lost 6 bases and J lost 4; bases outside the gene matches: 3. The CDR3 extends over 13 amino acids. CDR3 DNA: TGTGCCAGCAGTCGGGGACAGGGAGAGACCCAGTACTTC. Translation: CASSRGQGETQYF.

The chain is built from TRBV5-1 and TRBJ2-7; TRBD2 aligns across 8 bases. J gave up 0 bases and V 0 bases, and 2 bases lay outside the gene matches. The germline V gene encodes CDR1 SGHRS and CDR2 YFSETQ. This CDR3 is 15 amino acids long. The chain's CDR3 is CASSLAAGGSYEQYF. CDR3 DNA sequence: TGCGCCAGCAGCTTGGCGGCGGGGGGCTCCTACGAGCAGTACTTC.

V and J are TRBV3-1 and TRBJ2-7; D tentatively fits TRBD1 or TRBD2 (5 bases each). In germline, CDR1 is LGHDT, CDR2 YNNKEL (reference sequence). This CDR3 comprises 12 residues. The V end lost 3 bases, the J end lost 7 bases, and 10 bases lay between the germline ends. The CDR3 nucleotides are TGTGCCAGCAGCCAGGGACGGCTAGAGCAGTACTTC. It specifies CASSQGRLEQYF.

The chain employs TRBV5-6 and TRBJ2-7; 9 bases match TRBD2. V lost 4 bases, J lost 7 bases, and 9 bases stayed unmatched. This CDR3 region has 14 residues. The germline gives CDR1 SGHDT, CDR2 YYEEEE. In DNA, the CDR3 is TGTGCCAGCAGCGGGACTAGCTCATCGGGGGAGCAGTACTTC. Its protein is CASSGTSSSGEQYF.

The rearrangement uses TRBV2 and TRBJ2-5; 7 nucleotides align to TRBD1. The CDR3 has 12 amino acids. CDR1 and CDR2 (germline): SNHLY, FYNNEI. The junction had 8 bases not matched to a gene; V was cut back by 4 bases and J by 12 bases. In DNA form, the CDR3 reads TGTGCCAGCAGTGGGGACAGCAACGCAGAGTACTTC. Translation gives CASSGDSNAEYF. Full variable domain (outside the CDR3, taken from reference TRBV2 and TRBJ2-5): EPEVTQTPSHQVTQMGQEVILRCVPISNHLYFYWYRQILGQKVEFLVSFYNNEISEKSEIFDDQFSVERPDGSNFTLKIRSTKLEDSAMYFCASSGDSNAEYFGPGTRLLVL.

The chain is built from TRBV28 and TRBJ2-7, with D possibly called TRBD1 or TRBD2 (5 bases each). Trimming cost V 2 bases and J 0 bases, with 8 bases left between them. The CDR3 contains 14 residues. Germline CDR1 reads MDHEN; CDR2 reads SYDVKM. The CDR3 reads CASSLGGTSYEQYF. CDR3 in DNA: TGTGCCAGCAGTTTAGGGGGAACCTCCTACGAGCAGTACTTC.

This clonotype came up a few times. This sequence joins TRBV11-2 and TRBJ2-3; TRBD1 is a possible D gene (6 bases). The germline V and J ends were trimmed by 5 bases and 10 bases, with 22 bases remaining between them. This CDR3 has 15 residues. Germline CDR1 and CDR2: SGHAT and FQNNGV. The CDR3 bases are TGTGCCAGCAGCCAAGCCTTTTCCTTAGGGGGTGCGCAGTATTTT. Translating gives CASSQAFSLGGAQYF.

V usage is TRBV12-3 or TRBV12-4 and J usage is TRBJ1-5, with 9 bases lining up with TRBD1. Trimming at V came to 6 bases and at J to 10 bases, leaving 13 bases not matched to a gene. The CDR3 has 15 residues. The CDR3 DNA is TGTGCCAGCAGAGCCCCCGGGACAGGGCACCACCCCCAGCATTTT. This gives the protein CASRAPGTGHHPQHF.

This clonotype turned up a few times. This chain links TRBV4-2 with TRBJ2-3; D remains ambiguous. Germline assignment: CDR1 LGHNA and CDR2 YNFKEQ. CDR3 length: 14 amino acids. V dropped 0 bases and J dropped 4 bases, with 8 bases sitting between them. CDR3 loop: CASSQEGSPDTQYF. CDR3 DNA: TGTGCCAGCAGCCAAGAGGGTAGCCCAGATACGCAGTATTTT.

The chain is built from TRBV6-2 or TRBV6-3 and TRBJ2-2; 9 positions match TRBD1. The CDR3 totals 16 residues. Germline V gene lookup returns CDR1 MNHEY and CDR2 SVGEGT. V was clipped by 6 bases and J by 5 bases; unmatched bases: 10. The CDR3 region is CASSSGQGWVTGELFF. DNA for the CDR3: TGTGCCAGCAGCAGCGGACAGGGGTGGGTGACCGGGGAGCTGTTTTTT.

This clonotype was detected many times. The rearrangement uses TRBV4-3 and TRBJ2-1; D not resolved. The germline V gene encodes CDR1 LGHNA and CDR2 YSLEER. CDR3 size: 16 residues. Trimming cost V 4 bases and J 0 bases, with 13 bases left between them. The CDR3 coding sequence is TGCGCCAGCAGCCCCCCGCGGCGGTCCTCCTACAATGAGCAGTTCTTC. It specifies CASSPPRRSSYNEQFF.